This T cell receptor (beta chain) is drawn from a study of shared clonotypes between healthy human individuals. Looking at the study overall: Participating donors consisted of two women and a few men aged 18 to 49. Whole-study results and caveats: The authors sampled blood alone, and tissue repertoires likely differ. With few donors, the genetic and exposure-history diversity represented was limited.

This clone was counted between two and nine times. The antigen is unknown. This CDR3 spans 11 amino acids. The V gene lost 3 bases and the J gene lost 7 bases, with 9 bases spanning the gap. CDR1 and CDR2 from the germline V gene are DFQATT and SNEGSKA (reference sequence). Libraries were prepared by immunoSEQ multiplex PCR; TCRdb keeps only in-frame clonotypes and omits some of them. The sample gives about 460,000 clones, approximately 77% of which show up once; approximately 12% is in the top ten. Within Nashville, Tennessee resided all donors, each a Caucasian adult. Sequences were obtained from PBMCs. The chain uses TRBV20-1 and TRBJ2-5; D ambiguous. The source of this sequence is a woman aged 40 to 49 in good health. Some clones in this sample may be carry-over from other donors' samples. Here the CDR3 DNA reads TGCAGTGCTAGGGATCATGCGACCCAGTACTTC. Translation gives CSARDHATQYF.